This TCR beta chain was obtained from a study of blood T cell repertoires in COVID-19. The germline V and J ends were trimmed by 3 bases and 0 bases, with 12 bases remaining between them. The germline gives CDR1 SGHNT, CDR2 YYREEE (reference sequence). The CDR3 consists of 16 residues. The table came from immunoSEQ multiplex PCR; TCRdb's copy has only in-frame clones and leaves some out. Among 250,000 or so clones listed, approximately 90% were seen once. The material sequenced was PBMCs or T cells enriched from blood (not recorded which). This chain connects TRBV5-4 to TRBJ2-2; tentatively, D is TRBD2 (5 bases). This sequence originates from a woman between 25 and 40 years old with acute COVID-19. The CDR3 loop is CASSSGLTANTGELFF. CDR3 nucleotides: TGTGCCAGCAGCTCCGGACTGACCGCGAACACCGGGGAGCTGTTTTTT. The full variable domain, completed using reference TRBV5-4 and TRBJ2-2, is ETGVTQSPTHLIKTRGQQVTLRCSSQSGHNTVSWYQQALGQGPQFIFQYYREEENGRGNFPPRFSGLQFPNYSSELNVNALELDDSALYLCASSSGLTANTGELFFGEGSRLTVL.